This section outlines one TCR beta chain sequence together with its context. The CDR3 totals 18 residues. Original handling: Estimation of nucleated cell counts was performed using reference gene primer amplification. Some clones are missing from TCRdb's copy, which holds only in-frame ones; the method was immunoSEQ multiplex PCR. V and J calls and clone size come straight from that table; D and trimming were deduced from the DNA. The sample records roughly 33,000 clones, around four fifths being singletons. This sample was included in a study of blood T cell repertoires in COVID-19. Looking at the study overall: Italy, Spain and the United States were the sources of the convalescent and acute COVID-19 samples. T cells, B-cell-depleted T cells, or PBMCs supplied cDNA or gDNA.

The specimen sequenced was peripheral blood. The sequence came from a woman aged 55 to 70 with acute or convalescent COVID-19. This chain connects TRBV7-5 to TRBJ1-6; TRBD1, the D gene given by the table, was not confirmed from the DNA. TRBV7-5 is a recognized pseudogene. CDR3 region: CARSLEQGCPGPNSPLHF. DNA for the CDR3: TGTGCCAGAAGCTTAGAACAGGGGTGCCCGGGACCCAATTCACCCCTCCACTTT.